The clone carrying this TCR beta chain was detected only a few times. Its antigen is still unknown. The CDR3 spans 18 residues. Germline V gene sequence: CDR1 SGHTA, CDR2 FQGNSA. J gave up 2 bases and V 0 bases, and 9 bases lay outside the gene matches. TCRdb re-called the reads through MiXCR, storing one row per CDR3 protein. This sample has 100,000 or so distinct CDR3 sequences, with about 40% found just once. The data stem from a study of T cell repertoires in cytomegalovirus infection. Here the sequenced sample was CD8+ T cells from cultured PBMCs, taken from culture after CMV antigen stimulation. This chain connects TRBV7-2 to TRBJ2-2; 7 bases agree with TRBD2. This TCR came from a human donor in good health (CMV status not recorded). Some clones in this sample may be carry-over from other donors' samples. CDR3 in amino acids: CASSLAIGVAGNTGELFF. The DNA for the CDR3 is TGTGCCAGCAGCTTAGCGATTGGAGTAGCGGGTAACACCGGGGAGCTGTTTTTT.